These 12 T cell receptor beta chains were sequenced from one sample in a study of blood T cell repertoires in COVID-19. The repertoire was sequenced with immunoSEQ multiplex PCR; TCRdb's copy has only in-frame clones and lacks some. The sample records some 300,000 clones, over 75% being singletons. The specimen was PBMCs or T cells enriched from blood (not recorded which). The receptors come from a woman aged 40 to 55 who had recovered from COVID-19.

The chain combines TRBV9 with TRBJ2-1; TRBD2 might be the D (5 bases). V was cut by 3 bases and J by 3 bases, with 7 bases left in between. Germline assignment: CDR1 SGDLS and CDR2 YYNGEE. The CDR3 loop spans 13 amino acids. CDR3 protein: CASSADFYNEQFF. CDR3 bases: TGTGCCAGCAGCGCGGACTTCTACAATGAGCAGTTCTTC.

The chain employs TRBV2 and TRBJ1-1, with unresolved D. The CDR3 spans 11 residues. V lost 9 bases and J lost 8, with 13 bases in between. Germline-derived CDR1 and CDR2 are SNHLY and FYNNEI. The CDR3 DNA reads TGTGCCAGTACTGCGGCGGGGGAAGCTTTCTTT. Translated, it gives CASTAAGEAFF.

V is TRBV5-1 and J is TRBJ1-6; 10 bases fit TRBD1. Germline lookup yields CDR1 SGHRS and CDR2 YFSETQ. This CDR3 has 14 amino acids. V dropped 4 bases and J dropped 9; count of bases not matched to a gene: 4. CDR3 protein: CASSPGQGGSPLHF. In DNA, the CDR3 is TGCGCCAGCAGCCCCGGACAGGGGGGTTCACCCCTCCACTTT.

The chain joins TRBV18 to TRBJ1-2; TRBD1 agrees at 8 bases. The germline CDR1 and CDR2 sequences are KGHSH and LQKENI. The CDR3 length is 14 residues. Trimming took 2 bases from V and 8 from J; bases not matched to a gene: 7. The CDR3 nucleotides read TGTGCCAGCTCACCAGGGAGGACAGGGTACGGCTACACCTTC. This codes for CASSPGRTGYGYTF. The full variable domain, rest sourced from reference TRBV18 and TRBJ1-2, is NAGVMQNPRHLVRRRGQEARLRCSPMKGHSHVYWYRQLPEEGLKFMVYLQKENIIDESGMPKERFSAEFPKEGPSILRIQQVVRGDSAAYFCASSPGRTGYGYTFGSGTRLTVV.

V usage is TRBV30 and J usage is TRBJ2-2; 10 positions agree with TRBD2. J was trimmed by 6 bases and V by 0 bases; bases with no gene match: 1. This CDR3 region has 14 residues. CDR1 is GTSNPN and CDR2 is SVGIG in the germline V gene (reference sequence). CDR3 coding DNA: TGTGCCTGGAGTGTGCTAGCGGGAGCCGGGGAGCTGTTTTTT. Translating it yields CAWSVLAGAGELFF.

CDR3 residues: CASSPSGYLPLNEQFF. For the CDR3, the DNA is TGTGCCAGTAGTCCATCAGGGTATCTCCCCCTCAATGAGCAGTTCTTC. The V gene is TRBV19, the J gene TRBJ2-1, with D perhaps TRBD1 (5 bases). Germline V gene lookup returns CDR1 LNHDA and CDR2 SQIVND (reference sequence). With 5 bases removed from V and 6 bases from J, the gap between germline ends came to 20 bases. This CDR3 spans 16 amino acids.

This chain joins TRBV5-6 and TRBJ2-5; the D gene is possibly TRBD1 (6 bases). In germline, CDR1 is SGHDT, CDR2 YYEEEE. This CDR3 contains 14 residues. The V gene lost 1 base and the J gene lost 4 bases, with 11 bases spanning the gap. In DNA form, the CDR3 reads TGTGCCAGCAGCTTGAAAACAGGGAGAGAGACCCAGTACTTC. It translates to CASSLKTGRETQYF.

The chain uses TRBV13 and TRBJ2-1; TRBD2 might be the D (5 bases). This CDR3 comprises 13 residues. The germline V gene encodes CDR1 PRHDT and CDR2 FYEKMQ (reference sequence). Trimming shortened V by 6 bases and J by 6 bases, and 12 bases separated the two germline ends. Written as DNA, the CDR3 is TGTGCCAGCAGTTGGCGGGCCGGCAATGAGCAGTTCTTC. Translated: CASSWRAGNEQFF.

This sequence joins TRBV7-2 and TRBJ2-3; TRBD2 matches 13 bases. This CDR3 has 12 residues. Germline assignment: CDR1 SGHTA and CDR2 FQGNSA. V trimming: 2 bases; J trimming: 15 bases; junction bases outside the gene matches: 2. Written as DNA, the CDR3 is TGTGCCAGCAGCTTACCGGGACTAGCGGGATATTTT. It yields the protein CASSLPGLAGYF.

The chain is built from TRBV15 and TRBJ1-1, with 8 bases that match TRBD1. J gave up 8 bases and V 3 bases, and 2 bases lay outside the gene matches. This CDR3 has 12 residues. Germline CDR1 is LNHNV and CDR2 is YYDKDF (reference sequence). The CDR3 protein is CATSRRDREAFF. The CDR3 DNA is TGTGCCACCAGCAGGCGGGACAGGGAAGCTTTCTTT.

The V call is TRBV7-2, the J call TRBJ2-1, with 9 bases identical to TRBD1. The V segment lost 8 bases and the J segment 7 bases; nucleotides outside the gene matches: 3. This CDR3 spans 12 amino acids. Germline CDR1 SGHTA, CDR2 FQGNSA. CDR3 in DNA: TGTGCCAGCGGGACAGGGCTTAATGAGCAGTTCTTC. Its translation is CASGTGLNEQFF. The whole variable domain, remainder taken from reference TRBV7-2 and TRBJ2-1, is GAGVSQSPSNKVTEKGKDVELRCDPISGHTALYWYRQSLGQGLEFLIYFQGNSAPDKSGLPSDRFSAERTGGSVSTLTIQRTQQEDSAVYLCASGTGLNEQFFGPGTRLTVL.

The chain is built from TRBV12-5 and TRBJ2-1; D is uncertain. V was pared by 4 bases and J by 7 bases, with 14 bases between. This CDR3 region has 14 residues. From germline, CDR1 is LGHNT and CDR2 FRNRAP. Here the CDR3 DNA reads TGTGCTAGTGGTTCTTCCCTTCACGGGAATGAGCAGTTCTTC. Protein: CASGSSLHGNEQFF. The complete variable domain, with remaining parts taken from reference TRBV12-5 and TRBJ2-1, reads DARVTQTPRHKVTEMGQEVTMRCQPILGHNTVFWYRQTMMQGLELLAYFRNRAPLDDSGMPKDRFSAEMPDATLATLKIQPSEPRDSAVYFCASGSSLHGNEQFFGPGTRLTVL.